This TCR beta chain was found in a study of OX40 agonist ivuxolimab in advanced cancers. Across the whole study: Patient treatment consisted of intravenous ivuxolimab administration every 2 weeks at 0.01 to 10 mg/kg. One hepatocellular carcinoma and two cutaneous melanoma patients partially responded. The study's findings and limits: Antigens targeted by the expanded peripheral T cells were not determined. Some patients without response likewise showed low normalized clonal expansion.

The method was immunoSEQ multiplex PCR; TCRdb's version includes in-frame clones alone and lacks a portion of them. Of around 41,000 clones listed, 85% were seen once; the top ten hold under 3.5%. This CDR3 contains 13 residues. V was trimmed by 6 bases and J by 8 bases, leaving 13 bases between them. CDR1 and CDR2 from the germline V gene are LNHNV and YYDKDF (reference sequence). For this clone: Antigen specificity is unknown.

The sample in question was CD4+ or CD8+ T cells sorted from blood, obtained in a trial of the OX40 agonist ivuxolimab. This TCR derives from an adult with an advanced solid tumor such as melanoma, head and neck, liver or kidney cancer. The chain links TRBV15 to TRBJ1-4; D may be TRBD1 (5 bases). CDR3 sequence (DNA): TGTGCCACCAGTAGGGGTCAAACGGAAAAACTGTTTTTT. Translating gives CATSRGQTEKLFF.